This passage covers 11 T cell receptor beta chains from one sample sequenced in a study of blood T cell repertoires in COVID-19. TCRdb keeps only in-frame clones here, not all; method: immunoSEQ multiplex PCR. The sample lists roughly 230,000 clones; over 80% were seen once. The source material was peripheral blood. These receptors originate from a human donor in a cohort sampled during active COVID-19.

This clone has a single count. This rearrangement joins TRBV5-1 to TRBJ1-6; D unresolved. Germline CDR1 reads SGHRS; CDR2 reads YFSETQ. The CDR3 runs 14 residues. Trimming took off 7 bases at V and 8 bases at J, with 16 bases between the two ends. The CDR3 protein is CASRLAGADSPLHF. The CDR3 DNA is TGCGCCAGCCGTCTGGCCGGCGCGGATTCACCCCTCCACTTT.

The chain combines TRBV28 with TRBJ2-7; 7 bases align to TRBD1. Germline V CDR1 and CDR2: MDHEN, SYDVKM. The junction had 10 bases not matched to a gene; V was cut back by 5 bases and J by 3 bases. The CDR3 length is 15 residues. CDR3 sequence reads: CASSAPGTDFYEQYF. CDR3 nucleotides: TGTGCCAGCAGTGCCCCCGGGACAGACTTCTACGAGCAGTACTTC.

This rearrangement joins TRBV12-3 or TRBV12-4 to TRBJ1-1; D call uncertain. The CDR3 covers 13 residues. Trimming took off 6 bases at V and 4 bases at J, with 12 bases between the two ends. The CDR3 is CASSLSDSTEAFF. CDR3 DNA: TGTGCCAGCAGCCTGAGTGATAGCACTGAAGCTTTCTTT.

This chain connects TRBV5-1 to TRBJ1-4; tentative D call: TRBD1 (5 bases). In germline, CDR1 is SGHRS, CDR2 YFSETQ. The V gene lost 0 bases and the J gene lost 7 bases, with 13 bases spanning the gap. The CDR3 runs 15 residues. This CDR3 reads CASSLAERGGEKLFF. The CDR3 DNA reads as TGCGCCAGCAGCTTGGCCGAAAGGGGAGGTGAAAAACTGTTTTTT. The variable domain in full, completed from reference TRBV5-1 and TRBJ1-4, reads KAGVTQTPRYLIKTRGQQVTLSCSPISGHRSVSWYQQTPGQGLQFLFEYFSETQRNKGNFPGRFSGRQFSNSRSEMNVSTLELGDSALYLCASSLAERGGEKLFFGSGTQLSVL.

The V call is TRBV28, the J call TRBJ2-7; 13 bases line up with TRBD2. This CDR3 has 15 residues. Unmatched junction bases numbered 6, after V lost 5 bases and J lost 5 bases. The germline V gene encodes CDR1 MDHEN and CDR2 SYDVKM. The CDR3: CASSTSGLAGNEQYF. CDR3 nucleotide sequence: TGTGCCAGCAGTACCTCGGGACTAGCGGGAAACGAGCAGTACTTC.

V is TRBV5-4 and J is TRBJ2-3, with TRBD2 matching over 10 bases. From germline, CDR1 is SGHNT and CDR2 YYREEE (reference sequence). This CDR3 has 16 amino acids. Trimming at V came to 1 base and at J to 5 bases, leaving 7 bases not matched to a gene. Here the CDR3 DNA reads TGTGCCAGCAGCTTGAAAGCGGGAGGGCCAGGAGATACGCAGTATTTT. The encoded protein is CASSLKAGGPGDTQYF. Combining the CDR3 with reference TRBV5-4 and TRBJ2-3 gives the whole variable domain ETGVTQSPTHLIKTRGQQVTLRCSSQSGHNTVSWYQQALGQGPQFIFQYYREEENGRGNFPPRFSGLQFPNYSSELNVNALELDDSALYLCASSLKAGGPGDTQYFGPGTRLTVL.

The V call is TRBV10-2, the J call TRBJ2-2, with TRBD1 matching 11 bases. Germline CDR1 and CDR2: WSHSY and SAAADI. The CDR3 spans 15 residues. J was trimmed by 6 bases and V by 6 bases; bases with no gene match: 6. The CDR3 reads CASSVGTGGAGELFF. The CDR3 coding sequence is TGCGCCAGCAGCGTCGGGACAGGGGGTGCCGGGGAGCTGTTTTTT.

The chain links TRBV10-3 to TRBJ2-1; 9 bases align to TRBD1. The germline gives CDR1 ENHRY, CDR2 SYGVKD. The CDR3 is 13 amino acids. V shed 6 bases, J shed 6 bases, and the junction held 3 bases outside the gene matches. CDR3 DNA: TGTGCCATCAGCACGGACAGGGGCAATGAGCAGTTCTTC. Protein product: CAISTDRGNEQFF.

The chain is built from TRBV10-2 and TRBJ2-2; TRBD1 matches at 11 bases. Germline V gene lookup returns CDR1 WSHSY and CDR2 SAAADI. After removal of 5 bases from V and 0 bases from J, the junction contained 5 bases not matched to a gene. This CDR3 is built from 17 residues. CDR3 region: CASSPGTGGANTGELFF. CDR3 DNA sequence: TGCGCCAGCAGTCCCGGGACAGGGGGTGCGAACACCGGGGAGCTGTTTTTT.

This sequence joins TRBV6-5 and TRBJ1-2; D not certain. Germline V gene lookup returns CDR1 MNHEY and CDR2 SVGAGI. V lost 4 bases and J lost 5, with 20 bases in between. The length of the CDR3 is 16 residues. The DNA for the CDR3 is TGTGCCAGCAGTTCTCTGTCTCATACGGGGATTTATGGCTACACCTTC. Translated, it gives CASSSLSHTGIYGYTF.

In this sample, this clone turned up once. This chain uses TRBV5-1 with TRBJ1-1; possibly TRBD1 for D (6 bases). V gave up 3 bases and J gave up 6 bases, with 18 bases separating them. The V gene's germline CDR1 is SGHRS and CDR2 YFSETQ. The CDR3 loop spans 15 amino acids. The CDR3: CASSSTGWDHAEAFF. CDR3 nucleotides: TGCGCCAGCAGCTCCACAGGGTGGGATCACGCTGAAGCTTTCTTT.